A selection of T cell receptor beta chains follows, all from one sample in a study of T cell repertoires in cytomegalovirus infection. TCRdb re-called the reads with MiXCR, one entry per CDR3 protein. The table includes nearly 450,000 distinct CDR3 sequences, around 32% detected once. The sample taken for sequencing was PBMCs. The receptor source for this set is a human donor in good health (CMV status not recorded). Some clones in this sample may be carry-over from other donors' samples. Each CDR3 is given without its conserved first and last residue.

CDR3 length: 12; V gene: TRBV2; CDR3 protein: ASSGTPSNSPLH
CDR3 length: 12; V gene: TRBV14; CDR3 protein: ASSQGPAGTEAF
CDR3 length: 11; V gene: TRBV4-1; CDR3 protein: ASSRGGVTEAF
CDR3 length: 12; V gene: TRBV7-8; CDR3 protein: ASSPLDSNSPLH
CDR3 length: 13; V gene: TRBV5-4; CDR3 protein: ASSLGGQGRREQY
CDR3 length: 11; V gene: TRBV28; CDR3 protein: ASSWTGEYEQY
CDR3 length: 13; V gene: TRBV7-9; CDR3 protein: ASSLGQGFSAEQY
CDR3 length: 11; V gene: TRBV28; CDR3 protein: ASSLRGSDTQY
CDR3 length: 11; V gene: TRBV9; CDR3 protein: ASSGVQKGEQY
CDR3 length: 12; V gene: TRBV19; CDR3 protein: ASIRTGGNTEAF
CDR3 length: 10; V gene: TRBV7-2; CDR3 protein: ASRRYYTEAF
CDR3 length: 13; V gene: TRBV7-9; CDR3 protein: ASSLGGFGDYEQY
CDR3 length: 13; V gene: TRBV12-3/TRBV12-4; CDR3 protein: ASSPWERGKETQY
CDR3 length: 12; V gene: TRBV28; CDR3 protein: ASSLLQGADTQY
CDR3 length: 13; V gene: TRBV29-1; CDR3 protein: SVVQGQGIRNTIY
CDR3 length: 12; V gene: TRBV12-3/TRBV12-4; CDR3 protein: ASSFLSSSYEQY
CDR3 length: 15; V gene: TRBV7-7; CDR3 protein: ASSPDPMGPGSYEQY
CDR3 length: 16; V gene: TRBV25-1; CDR3 protein: ARQRARGFDVRNTEAF
CDR3 length: 14; V gene: TRBV11-2; CDR3 protein: ASSLVFQGGTGELF
CDR3 length: 13; V gene: TRBV4-1; CDR3 protein: ASSQATGYNQPQH
CDR3 length: 14; V gene: TRBV27; CDR3 protein: ASSLRAGGPTYEQS
CDR3 length: 12; V gene: TRBV10-3; CDR3 protein: AISEEERATEAF
CDR3 length: 11; V gene: TRBV12-3/TRBV12-4; CDR3 protein: ASLRQGHQPQH
CDR3 length: 11; V gene: TRBV29-1; CDR3 protein: SVGLGGRTEAF
CDR3 length: 14; V gene: TRBV7-9; CDR3 protein: ASSLLRPDGNTEAF